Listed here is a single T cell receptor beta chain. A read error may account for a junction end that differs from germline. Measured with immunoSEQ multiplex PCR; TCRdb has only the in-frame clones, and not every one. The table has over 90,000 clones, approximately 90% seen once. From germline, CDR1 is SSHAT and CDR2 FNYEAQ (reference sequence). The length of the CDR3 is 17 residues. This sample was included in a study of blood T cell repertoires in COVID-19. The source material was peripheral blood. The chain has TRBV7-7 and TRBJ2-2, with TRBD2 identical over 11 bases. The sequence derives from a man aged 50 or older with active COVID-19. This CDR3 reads CASSPAGLAENTGELFF. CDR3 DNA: TGTGCTAGCAGCCCCGCGGGACTAGCGGAGAACACCGGGGAGCTGTTTTTT.